Sequencing of this T cell receptor (beta chain) was carried out in a study of blood T cell repertoires in COVID-19. Looking at the study overall: The United States, Italy and Spain were the sources of the acute and convalescent COVID-19 samples. PBMCs, B-cell-depleted T cells, or T cells provided the cDNA or gDNA that made up the material.

Methods used by the authors: How many nucleated cells were present was estimated from reference gene primer amplification. Assay: immunoSEQ multiplex PCR; the TCRdb copy retains only in-frame clones and omits some. For V, J and clone size, that table is used; D and trimming come from the DNA. The repertoire holds approximately 110,000 clones, with around 84% as singletons. This CDR3 is 19 amino acids long. V lost 0 bases to trimming and J lost 6 bases; unmatched junction nucleotides: 15. Germline-derived CDR1 and CDR2 are ENHRY and SYGVKD. The rearrangement links TRBV10-3 to TRBJ2-1, with 9 nucleotides matching TRBD2. This receptor was obtained from a woman aged 40 to 55 with acute or convalescent COVID-19. The sample was peripheral blood. The CDR3: CAISESFLTLAGTGNEQFF. CDR3 bases: TGTGCCATCAGTGAGTCCTTTCTCACGCTAGCGGGGACCGGCAATGAGCAGTTCTTC.